These 24 T cell receptor beta chains were sequenced from one sample in a study of cytomegalovirus exposure and HLA in healthy donors. In the PCR, 60 Vbeta and 13 Jbeta primers were used. Sequencing used immunoSEQ multiplex PCR; TCRdb keeps in-frame clones, though not all of them. The sample has over 110,000 clones, around 78% seen once; the top ten hold around 5.9%. Sequencing was carried out using PBMCs. Source of these receptors: a woman in her thirties or forties in good health and CMV-seropositive.

The chain carries TRBV6-6 and TRBJ1-2; D uncertain. The germline V and J ends were trimmed by 2 bases and 11 bases, with 18 bases remaining between them. In germline, CDR1 is MNHNY, CDR2 SVGAGI (reference sequence). This CDR3 comprises 14 residues. The CDR3 is CASSYGPADKRYTF. In nucleotides, the CDR3 is TGTGCCAGCAGTTACGGCCCGGCCGACAAGAGATACACCTTC.

In its sample, this clone was seen a few times. This chain connects TRBV19 to TRBJ2-1, with TRBD2 matching over 9 bases. Per germline, CDR1 LNHDA and CDR2 SQIVND (reference sequence). V gave up 6 bases and J gave up 2 bases; unmatched junction bases: 11. The CDR3 covers 17 residues. DNA for the CDR3: TGTGCCAGTAGCAAAACCACTAGCGGGTTACCCTACAATGAGCAGTTCTTC. Amino acids: CASSKTTSGLPYNEQFF.

This clone was seen more than once but under ten times. The chain carries TRBV6-6 and TRBJ2-5; 7 positions agree with TRBD2. Germline CDR1 is MNHNY and CDR2 is SVGAGI (reference sequence). V lost 7 bases and J lost 6; bases outside the gene matches: 8. The CDR3 runs to 13 residues. CDR3 nucleotide sequence: TGTGCCAGCACCACGGGGGGAAGTCAGACCCAGTACTTC. Its translation is CASTTGGSQTQYF.

V and J are TRBV19 and TRBJ1-2; TRBD1 agrees at 7 bases. Germline V gene lookup returns CDR1 LNHDA and CDR2 SQIVND (reference sequence). The CDR3 covers 13 residues. Trimming at V came to 6 bases and at J to 4 bases, leaving 5 bases not matched to a gene. CDR3 loop: CASRDRAFYGYTF. For the CDR3, the DNA is TGTGCCAGTAGAGACAGGGCTTTCTATGGCTACACCTTC.

The chain uses TRBV7-9 and TRBJ1-1; perhaps TRBD1 as D (5 bases). This CDR3 comprises 15 residues. CDR1 SEHNR and CDR2 FQNEAQ come from the germline V gene (reference sequence). Trimming took 8 bases from V and 4 from J, leaving 20 bases between them. CDR3 residues: CASLKWTEQGTEAFF. CDR3 DNA sequence: TGTGCCAGCCTGAAATGGACGGAGCAGGGCACTGAAGCTTTCTTT.

V is TRBV9 and J is TRBJ2-7; D is perhaps TRBD1 (6 bases). Trimming took 4 bases from V and 7 from J, leaving 24 bases between them. CDR1 and CDR2 from the germline V gene are SGDLS and YYNGEE. This CDR3 has 16 amino acids. The CDR3 spells CASSPHISGQGSEQYF. CDR3 in DNA: TGTGCCAGCAGCCCCCATATAAGTGGGCAGGGGAGTGAGCAGTACTTC.

The J gene is TRBJ2-3, the V gene TRBV7-9, with 7 bases aligning to TRBD2. Germline V gives CDR1 SEHNR, CDR2 FQNEAQ (reference sequence). V gave up 2 bases and J gave up 4 bases; unmatched junction bases: 15. This CDR3 has 18 amino acids. The CDR3 protein is CASSLLGLVGVTADTQYF. The CDR3 nucleotides are TGTGCCAGCAGCTTACTCGGACTAGTGGGGGTTACGGCAGATACGCAGTATTTT.

V usage is TRBV9 and J usage is TRBJ2-1, with D tentatively TRBD2 (5 bases). V was cut by 0 bases and J by 3 bases, with 25 bases left in between. This CDR3 spans 20 amino acids. CDR1 is SGDLS and CDR2 is YYNGEE in the germline V gene. The CDR3 sequence: CASSVVLRVSANVFYNEQFF. For the CDR3, the DNA is TGTGCCAGCAGCGTAGTCCTAAGGGTTAGCGCCAACGTCTTCTACAATGAGCAGTTCTTC.

The V gene is TRBV9, the J gene TRBJ2-5, with 7 bases identical to TRBD2. Germline V gene lookup returns CDR1 SGDLS and CDR2 YYNGEE. The V segment lost 0 bases and the J segment 7 bases; nucleotides outside the gene matches: 6. CDR3 size: 14 residues. CDR3 nucleotides: TGTGCCAGCAGCGTAGTTGCGGGAGTAGGGACCCAGTACTTC. Translating it yields CASSVVAGVGTQYF.

The chain has TRBV29-1 and TRBJ2-2; TRBD1 matches 8 bases. The J segment lost 0 bases and the V segment lost 6 bases, leaving 9 bases of the junction unmatched. Germline V gene data show CDR1 as SQVTM and CDR2 as ANQGSEA. This CDR3 has 16 residues. DNA for the CDR3: TGCAGCGTAAGACCCGCGGACAGGGCGAACACCGGGGAGCTGTTTTTT. Its protein product is CSVRPADRANTGELFF.

The chain recombines TRBV5-1 with TRBJ1-1; 7 bases map to TRBD1. This CDR3 comprises 17 residues. Germline CDR1 SGHRS, CDR2 YFSETQ. The trim removed 0 bases at V and 1 base at J, leaving 9 bases unmatched. CDR3 nucleotide sequence: TGCGCCAGCAGCTTGGACTATACAGGGGCGGCGAACACTGAAGCTTTCTTT. Its protein is CASSLDYTGAANTEAFF. Complete variable domain (other parts from reference TRBV5-1 and TRBJ1-1): KAGVTQTPRYLIKTRGQQVTLSCSPISGHRSVSWYQQTPGQGLQFLFEYFSETQRNKGNFPGRFSGRQFSNSRSEMNVSTLELGDSALYLCASSLDYTGAANTEAFFGQGTRLTVV.

This clone was found once. The chain combines TRBV5-4 with TRBJ1-4; 8 bases are a match to TRBD1. Germline V lookup: CDR1 SGHNT, CDR2 YYREEE (reference sequence). V was clipped by 4 bases and J by 8 bases; unmatched bases: 13. The CDR3 has 16 amino acids. The DNA of the CDR3 is TGTGCCAGCAGCCCCCGCGCTACAGGGGGACGAGAAAAACTGTTTTTT. It is translated as CASSPRATGGREKLFF.

The chain recombines TRBV15 with TRBJ1-5; D remains unclear. The CDR3 is 15 amino acids. From germline, CDR1 is LNHNV and CDR2 YYDKDF (reference sequence). V was clipped by 0 bases and J by 1 base, with 7 bases between them. CDR3 in amino acids: CATSRDGQSNQPQHF. CDR3 nucleotide sequence: TGTGCCACCAGCAGAGATGGGCAGAGCAATCAGCCCCAGCATTTT.

The V call is TRBV28, the J call TRBJ2-1, with TRBD2 matching 12 bases. The germline gives CDR1 MDHEN, CDR2 SYDVKM. The CDR3 has 16 residues. V lost 7 bases, J lost 7 bases, and 11 bases stayed unmatched. CDR3 in DNA: TGTGCCAGCACCCTTGGCGGGACTAGCGGGTGGAATGAGCAGTTCTTC. It translates to CASTLGGTSGWNEQFF.

Comments on this clone: Other nucleotide sequences in the sample specify the same CDR3. This chain links TRBV2 with TRBJ1-5; 9 bases map to TRBD1. The V and J ends lost 5 bases and 2 bases, in that order; junction bases with no gene match: 1. In germline, CDR1 is SNHLY, CDR2 FYNNEI. The CDR3 has 14 amino acids. CDR3 amino acids: CASSWTGGNQPQHF. In DNA form, the CDR3 reads TGTGCCAGCAGTTGGACAGGGGGCAATCAGCCCCAGCATTTT.

The chain is built from TRBV7-2 and TRBJ2-2; TRBD1 matches 9 bases. CDR1 and CDR2 (germline): SGHTA, FQGNSA. The CDR3 is 16 residues long. V lost 2 bases, J lost 0 bases, and 1 base stayed unmatched. CDR3 coding DNA: TGTGCCAGCAGCTTACGGACAGGGGCGAACACCGGGGAGCTGTTTTTT. Its protein is CASSLRTGANTGELFF.

V gene TRBV2 combines with J gene TRBJ2-1; unclear D gene. Per the germline V gene, CDR1 is SNHLY and CDR2 is FYNNEI. This CDR3 comprises 12 residues. The V and J ends lost 6 bases and 3 bases respectively, with 6 bases between them. Here the CDR3 DNA reads TGTGCCAGCAGCGGTGACTACAATGAGCAGTTCTTC. This translates into CASSGDYNEQFF.

The rearrangement uses TRBV11-1 and TRBJ2-1; 9 nucleotides align to TRBD2. Germline V gene data show CDR1 as SGHAT and CDR2 as FQDESV (reference sequence). CDR3 length: 15 amino acids. V lost 5 bases to trimming and J lost 1 base; unmatched junction nucleotides: 3. DNA for the CDR3: TGTGCCAGCAGCCTGACTAGCGGTTCCTACAATGAGCAGTTCTTC. This translates into CASSLTSGSYNEQFF. The full variable domain, in which reference TRBV11-1 and TRBJ2-1 provide the parts outside the CDR3, is EAEVAQSPRYKITEKSQAVAFWCDPISGHATLYWYRQILGQGPELLVQFQDESVVDDSQLPKDRFSAERLKGVDSTLKIQPAELGDSAMYLCASSLTSGSYNEQFFGPGTRLTVL.

V is TRBV21-1 and J is TRBJ2-3; the table gives TRBD1 as D, unverified against the DNA. TRBV21-1 is a documented pseudogene. This CDR3 comprises 14 residues. CDR3 residues: CASSRAGLLDTQYF. In DNA form, the CDR3 reads TGTGCCAGCAGCAGGGCAGGGCTCTTAGATACGCAGTATTTT.

The rearrangement joins TRBV5-7 to TRBJ2-7; 7 bases match TRBD2. TRBV5-7 is an open reading frame whose function is uncertain. The CDR3 runs to 17 residues. The junction had 15 bases not matched to a gene; V was cut back by 1 base and J by 5 bases. The CDR3 DNA reads TGTGCCAGCAGCTTGACTCCAATGGGGGGGAGTTTAGACGAGCAGTACTTC. Its translation: CASSLTPMGGSLDEQYF.

The V gene is TRBV6-4, the J gene TRBJ1-1; TRBD1 is a possible D gene (5 bases). The ends were cut back, 8 bases at V and 4 bases at J, with 17 bases in the middle. Germline V gene data show CDR1 as MRHNA and CDR2 as SNTAGT. CDR3 length equals 14 residues. In nucleotides, the CDR3 is TGTGCCAGCCTCCCCGCGCCAAGGGGCACTGAAGCTTTCTTT. Protein product: CASLPAPRGTEAFF.

This sequence joins TRBV2 and TRBJ2-3, with D hard to call. This CDR3 spans 13 amino acids. The ends were cut back, 11 bases at V and 2 bases at J, with 14 bases in the middle. Germline V gene data show CDR1 as SNHLY and CDR2 as FYNNEI. CDR3 residues: CAALAEVTDTQYF. The DNA for the CDR3 is TGTGCCGCCCTCGCCGAGGTCACAGATACGCAGTATTTT.

The chain joins TRBV21-1 to TRBJ2-1; the table names TRBD1, a call not compared with the DNA. TRBV21-1 is classified as a pseudogene. The CDR3 runs to 16 residues. The CDR3 DNA reads as TGTGCCAGCATCAAACAGGGCGTTCATTCCTACAATGAGCAGTTCTTC. Protein sequence: CASIKQGVHSYNEQFF.

V gene TRBV6-4 combines with J gene TRBJ2-3; D is undetermined. CDR1 and CDR2 (germline): MRHNA, SNTAGT. This CDR3 has 16 amino acids. Between the trimmed V and J ends, which lost 4 bases and 0 bases, there was a span of 14 bases. The CDR3 sequence is CASSAPPLRSTDTQYF. The CDR3 DNA is TGTGCCAGCAGTGCCCCCCCTCTGCGCAGCACAGATACGCAGTATTTT.